Shown below are 30 T cell receptor beta chains from a single sample sequenced in a study of blood T cell repertoires in COVID-19. Sequenced by immunoSEQ multiplex PCR; TCRdb stores in-frame clones only, minus some. This sample has about 71,000 clones, with about four fifths found just once. Specimen: peripheral blood. These TCRs come from a woman of 80 years or more with acute or convalescent COVID-19.

The chain is built from TRBV27 and TRBJ2-5; D is possibly TRBD1 (5 bases). V lost 5 bases and J 2 bases, leaving 12 bases between the germline ends. Germline V gene sequence: CDR1 MNHEY, CDR2 SMNVEV (reference sequence). CDR3 length equals 14 residues. Written as DNA, the CDR3 is TGTGCCAGCAGTCGGCGACAGAAACAAGAGACCCAGTACTTC. Translated, it gives CASSRRQKQETQYF.

This chain joins TRBV28 and TRBJ2-2; possible D gene TRBD1, 6 bases. This CDR3 has 17 residues. Germline V gene data show CDR1 as MDHEN and CDR2 as SYDVKM. V lost 5 bases to trimming and J lost 8 bases, with 24 bases between them. The chain's CDR3 is CASSELSRGERRGELFF. The CDR3 coding sequence is TGTGCCAGCAGTGAATTAAGCAGGGGTGAGCGACGAGGGGAGCTGTTTTTT.

The chain uses TRBV14 and TRBJ2-1, with 7 bases fitting TRBD2. CDR1 SGHDN and CDR2 FVKESK come from the germline V gene. With 0 bases clipped from V and 4 bases from J, the junction kept 9 bases outside the gene matches. The CDR3 has 17 residues. The CDR3 DNA sequence: TGTGCCAGCAGCCAAGATCGAAGCGGGGAGGGGTACAATGAGCAGTTCTTC. It is translated as CASSQDRSGEGYNEQFF. The whole variable domain, remainder taken from reference TRBV14 and TRBJ2-1, is EAGVTQFPSHSVIEKGQTVTLRCDPISGHDNLYWYRRVMGKEIKFLLHFVKESKQDESGMPNNRFLAERTGGTYSTLKVQPAELEDSGVYFCASSQDRSGEGYNEQFFGPGTRLTVL.

V usage is TRBV10-2 and J usage is TRBJ2-3, with 7 bases identical to TRBD1. There are 14 residues in the CDR3. Germline V gene lookup returns CDR1 WSHSY and CDR2 SAAADI. Trimming removed 11 bases from V and 0 bases from J; junction bases left unmatched: 8. CDR3 amino acids: CAAWGQHSTDTQYF. CDR3 bases: TGCGCCGCCTGGGGACAGCATAGCACAGATACGCAGTATTTT.

The chain employs TRBV7-6 and TRBJ2-1; TRBD2 matches at 11 bases. CDR3 length equals 14 residues. CDR1 is SGHVS, CDR2 FNYEAQ, per germline. V was pared by 5 bases and J by 7 bases, with 4 bases of the junction left unmatched. In DNA, the CDR3 is TGTGCCAGCAGCCTACTAGCGGGAGCAAATGAGCAGTTCTTC. This codes for CASSLLAGANEQFF.

The rearrangement joins TRBV5-4 to TRBJ2-3; D call uncertain. CDR1 and CDR2 from the germline V gene are SGHNT and YYREEE (reference sequence). Trimming took 2 bases from V and 3 from J, leaving 13 bases between them. CDR3 size: 15 residues. CDR3 sequence reads: CASSLDSLGTDTQYF. As DNA, the CDR3 is TGTGCCAGCAGCTTAGACTCCTTGGGTACAGATACGCAGTATTTT. Using reference TRBV5-4 and TRBJ2-3 for the parts outside the CDR3, the full variable domain is ETGVTQSPTHLIKTRGQQVTLRCSSQSGHNTVSWYQQALGQGPQFIFQYYREEENGRGNFPPRFSGLQFPNYSSELNVNALELDDSALYLCASSLDSLGTDTQYFGPGTRLTVL.

The J gene is TRBJ1-1, the V gene TRBV11-2, with D perhaps TRBD1 (5 bases). The CDR3 sequence is 15 residues long. Germline CDR1 SGHAT, CDR2 FQNNGV. V was cut by 1 base and J by 5 bases, with 14 bases left in between. CDR3 DNA sequence: TGTGCCAGCAGCTTAGGTCGGGGGGGAGGAACTGAAGCTTTCTTT. This encodes CASSLGRGGGTEAFF.

The gene calls are TRBV19 and TRBJ2-7; D possibly corresponds to TRBD1 (6 bases). V shed 1 base and J shed 5 bases, with 21 bases lying between them. Germline V gene data show CDR1 as LNHDA and CDR2 as SQIVND (reference sequence). This CDR3 comprises 17 residues. CDR3 sequence reads: CASSIGGGQGLRDEQYF. The CDR3, as DNA: TGTGCCAGTAGTATAGGAGGTGGTCAGGGGCTTCGCGACGAGCAGTACTTC.

The chain recombines TRBV12-3 or TRBV12-4 with TRBJ2-7; D unresolved. Trimming left V 6 bases short and J 6 bases short, with 6 bases between. The CDR3 has 10 residues. This CDR3 is CASSGGEQYF. CDR3 DNA sequence: TGTGCCAGCAGCGGCGGCGAGCAGTACTTC.

The CDR3: CASSQRTGPGTETQYF. In DNA form, the CDR3 reads TGTGCCAGCAGTCAAAGGACAGGCCCGGGGACGGAGACCCAGTACTTC. This chain links TRBV6-2 or TRBV6-3 with TRBJ2-5, with TRBD1 matching 7 bases. CDR1 is MNHEY and CDR2 is SVGEGT in the germline V gene. The J segment lost 5 bases and the V segment lost 5 bases, leaving 14 bases of the junction unmatched. The CDR3 consists of 16 residues.

The V gene is TRBV28, the J gene TRBJ2-6; D not resolved. The CDR3 spans 18 residues. Germline V lookup: CDR1 MDHEN, CDR2 SYDVKM. Trimming removed 5 bases at V and 2 bases at J, with 19 bases between. In DNA, the CDR3 is TGTGCCAGCAGTCCTATACCCGGCAGAGGTACTGGGGCCAACGTCCTGACTTTC. Amino acids: CASSPIPGRGTGANVLTF.

V and J are TRBV5-1 and TRBJ2-7; 9 positions match TRBD1. Germline trimming cut 0 bases from V and 3 bases from J; bases unmatched to any gene: 1. The length of the CDR3 is 14 residues. Germline CDR1 reads SGHRS; CDR2 reads YFSETQ. The CDR3 loop reads CASSLEDRGYEQYF. CDR3 sequence (DNA): TGCGCCAGCAGCTTGGAGGACAGGGGCTACGAGCAGTACTTC.

This rearrangement joins TRBV27 to TRBJ2-1; 7 bases map to TRBD2. The CDR3 is made up of 13 amino acids. Germline V gives CDR1 MNHEY, CDR2 SMNVEV (reference sequence). V lost 4 bases to trimming and J lost 11 bases; unmatched junction nucleotides: 8. CDR3 loop: CASSSTGSGKQFF. The CDR3 bases are TGTGCCAGCAGTTCCACGGGAAGCGGGAAGCAGTTCTTC.

The V and J genes are TRBV5-1 and TRBJ2-7; 7 nucleotides match TRBD1. The CDR3 loop spans 14 amino acids. V was pared by 4 bases and J by 3 bases, with 7 bases of the junction left unmatched. Looked up from germline, CDR1 is SGHRS and CDR2 is YFSETQ. This CDR3 is CASSPRTGNYEQYF. Written as DNA, the CDR3 is TGCGCCAGCAGCCCCAGGACAGGAAACTACGAGCAGTACTTC.

The genes are TRBV6-1 and TRBJ2-2; 7 bases agree with TRBD1. The trim removed 3 bases at V and 1 base at J, leaving 5 bases unmatched. The germline gives CDR1 MNHNS, CDR2 SASEGT. The CDR3 is made up of 16 amino acids. CDR3 in amino acids: CASSDRGQLNTGELFF. DNA of the CDR3: TGTGCCAGCAGTGACCGGGGACAGCTGAACACCGGGGAGCTGTTTTTT.

The chain uses TRBV11-3 and TRBJ2-7; 10 bases are a match to TRBD1. CDR1 SGHNT and CDR2 YENEEA come from the germline V gene. The CDR3 loop spans 15 amino acids. The V segment lost 3 bases and the J segment 4 bases; nucleotides outside the gene matches: 6. This CDR3 is CASSFLGTGVYEQYF. CDR3 in DNA: TGTGCCAGCAGCTTCCTCGGGACAGGGGTTTACGAGCAGTACTTC. Looking up the rest from reference TRBV11-3 and TRBJ2-7 gives the full variable domain: EAGVVQSPRYKIIEKKQPVAFWCNPISGHNTLYWYLQNLGQGPELLIRYENEEAVDDSQLPKDRFSAERLKGVDSTLKIQPAELGDSAVYLCASSFLGTGVYEQYFGPGTRLTVT.

The chain has TRBV9 and TRBJ1-2; D is uncertain. CDR3 size: 12 residues. The V end lost 0 bases, the J end lost 5 bases, and 5 bases lay between the germline ends. Looked up from germline, CDR1 is SGDLS and CDR2 is YYNGEE. CDR3 in DNA: TGTGCCAGCAGCGTAGATCGGTATGGCTACACCTTC. Translated, it gives CASSVDRYGYTF.

The rearrangement joins TRBV30 to TRBJ2-3; 8 bases are a match to TRBD2. The CDR3 totals 17 residues. Trimming took 2 bases from V and 7 from J; bases not matched to a gene: 17. The germline gives CDR1 GTSNPN, CDR2 SVGIG (reference sequence). This CDR3 reads CAWSPIPPGGAGYTQYF. The DNA of the CDR3 is TGTGCCTGGAGTCCAATTCCCCCGGGAGGGGCGGGATATACGCAGTATTTT.

The chain couples TRBV7-3 to TRBJ2-1; 10 bases line up with TRBD2. CDR3 length: 15 residues. Germline CDR1 is SGHTA and CDR2 is FQGTGA. V lost 4 bases and J lost 4; bases outside the gene matches: 4. The CDR3 protein is CASSYGLAAYNEQFF. In nucleotides, the CDR3 is TGTGCCAGCAGCTATGGACTAGCGGCTTACAATGAGCAGTTCTTC.

The rearrangement uses TRBV7-2 and TRBJ2-1; D uncertain. Trimming cost V 5 bases and J 7 bases, with 15 bases left between them. This CDR3 is built from 14 residues. Per germline, CDR1 SGHTA and CDR2 FQGNSA. The CDR3 nucleotides read TGTGCCAGCAGCACCAGTCGAAAGAGGAATGAGCAGTTCTTC. Amino acid sequence: CASSTSRKRNEQFF.

The gene calls are TRBV19 and TRBJ1-2, with no clear D. This CDR3 is 12 amino acids long. The germline V gene has CDR1 LNHDA and CDR2 SQIVND (reference sequence). With 3 bases removed from V and 2 bases from J, the gap between germline ends came to 4 bases. In DNA form, the CDR3 reads TGTGCCAGTAGTATTCAGAACTATGGCTACACCTTC. It translates to CASSIQNYGYTF.

The gene calls are TRBV7-2 and TRBJ2-5, with 7 bases identical to TRBD1. CDR1 is SGHTA and CDR2 is FQGNSA in the germline V gene. This CDR3 has 15 amino acids. The V gene end was trimmed by 4 bases and the J gene end by 9 bases; junction bases not matched to a gene: 14. The CDR3 region has the DNA TGTGCCAGCAGCTGGGGGACAGCCCCCGGACGGGCCCAGTACTTC. It yields the protein CASSWGTAPGRAQYF.

The chain is built from TRBV4-3 and TRBJ2-7; 12 bases line up with TRBD2. Germline V gene lookup returns CDR1 LGHNA and CDR2 YSLEER. V lost 4 bases, J lost 6 bases, and 7 bases stayed unmatched. This CDR3 is 15 amino acids long. The CDR3 reads CASSPKLAGGFEQYF. In DNA form, the CDR3 reads TGCGCCAGCAGCCCCAAACTAGCGGGGGGATTCGAGCAGTACTTC.

The chain uses TRBV7-9 and TRBJ1-6; D ambiguous. The V end was cut by 5 bases, the J end by 10 bases, with 15 bases between. Per the germline V gene, CDR1 is SEHNR and CDR2 is FQNEAQ (reference sequence). The CDR3 spans 14 residues. The CDR3 bases are TGTGCCAGCAGCATCGACATGGAAAAGTCACCCCTCCACTTT. Translation gives CASSIDMEKSPLHF.

CDR3 DNA sequence: TGCGCCAGCAGCCCGGAGGGTTTAACCAGCTCCTACAATGAGCAGTTCTTC. As protein: CASSPEGLTSSYNEQFF. The chain uses TRBV5-1 and TRBJ2-1; a possible D gene is TRBD2 (6 bases). The germline V gene encodes CDR1 SGHRS and CDR2 YFSETQ. Trimming left V 4 bases short and J 0 bases short, with 17 bases between. This CDR3 has 17 amino acids.

The genes are TRBV10-2 and TRBJ2-7, with D perhaps matching TRBD2 (5 bases). The CDR3 runs to 12 residues. Trimming took off 8 bases at V and 2 bases at J, with 10 bases between the two ends. Germline CDR1 WSHSY, CDR2 SAAADI. CDR3 region: CASGGLTYEQYF. The CDR3 bases are TGCGCCAGCGGAGGACTGACCTACGAGCAGTACTTC.

This rearrangement joins TRBV2 to TRBJ2-5; TRBD2 matches at 12 bases. V was clipped by 6 bases and J by 4 bases; unmatched bases: 6. This CDR3 has 15 amino acids. Germline lookup yields CDR1 SNHLY and CDR2 FYNNEI. The CDR3 region is CASRELAGGRETQYF. CDR3 nucleotide sequence: TGTGCCAGCAGGGAGCTAGCGGGAGGGAGAGAGACCCAGTACTTC.

The chain joins TRBV7-9 to TRBJ2-3; 14 nucleotides line up with TRBD2. Trimming took 5 bases from V and 4 from J; bases not matched to a gene: 5. The CDR3 covers 16 residues. The germline CDR1 and CDR2 sequences are SEHNR and FQNEAQ (reference sequence). The CDR3 is CASSPMTSGRADTQYF. As DNA, the CDR3 is TGTGCCAGCAGCCCGATGACTAGCGGGAGGGCAGATACGCAGTATTTT.

The rearrangement links TRBV2 to TRBJ2-7; TRBD1 matches 10 bases. CDR3 length: 13 residues. V lost 7 bases to trimming and J lost 3 bases; unmatched junction nucleotides: 3. From germline, CDR1 is SNHLY and CDR2 FYNNEI. CDR3 nucleotide sequence: TGTGCCAGCACCCGGGACAGGGGCTACGAGCAGTACTTC. The encoded protein is CASTRDRGYEQYF.

This chain joins TRBV5-1 and TRBJ2-7; the match to TRBD1 covers 7 bases. This CDR3 is built from 14 residues. Per the germline V gene, CDR1 is SGHRS and CDR2 is YFSETQ. The V and J ends lost 4 bases and 0 bases, in that order; junction bases with no gene match: 4. CDR3 loop: CASSRDSHSYEQYF. The CDR3 nucleotides are TGCGCCAGCAGCCGGGACAGCCACTCCTACGAGCAGTACTTC.